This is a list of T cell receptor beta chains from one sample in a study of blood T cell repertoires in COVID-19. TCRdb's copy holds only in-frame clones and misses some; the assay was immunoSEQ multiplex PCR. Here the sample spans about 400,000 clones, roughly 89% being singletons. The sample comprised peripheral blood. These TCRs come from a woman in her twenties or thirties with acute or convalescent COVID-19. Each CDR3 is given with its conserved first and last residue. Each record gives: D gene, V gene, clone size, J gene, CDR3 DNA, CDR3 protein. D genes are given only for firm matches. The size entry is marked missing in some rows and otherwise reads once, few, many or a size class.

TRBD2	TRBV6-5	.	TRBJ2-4	TGTGCCAGCATGGCAGCGGGGGCCAAAAACATTCAGTACTTC	CASMAAGAKNIQYF
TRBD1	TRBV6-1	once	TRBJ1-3	TGTGCCAGCAGTGAAGCAGCTGGGACAGGGGCAATATATTTT	CASSEAAGTGAIYF
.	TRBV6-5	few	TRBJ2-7	TGTGCCAGCAGTTACTCTCGAGTGGCGGCCGAGCAGTACTTC	CASSYSRVAAEQYF
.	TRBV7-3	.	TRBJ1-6	TGTGCCAGCAGCCGTACCGGGGGGAAAAATTCACCCCTCCACTTT	CASSRTGGKNSPLHF
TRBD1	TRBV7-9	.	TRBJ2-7	TGTGCCAGCAGCTTAGTCCGACAGGGGGGTTCCTACGAGCAGTACTTC	CASSLVRQGGSYEQYF
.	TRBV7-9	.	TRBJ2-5	TGTGCCAGCAGCTTAGAGACAGATCCTCAAGAGACCCAGTACTTC	CASSLETDPQETQYF
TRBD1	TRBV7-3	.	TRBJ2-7	TGTGCCAGCAGCATGACAGGGGGCCACGAGCAGTACTTC	CASSMTGGHEQYF
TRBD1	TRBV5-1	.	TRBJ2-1	TGCGCCAGCAGCCCAGGGACAGGGGGCAATGAGCAGTTCTTC	CASSPGTGGNEQFF
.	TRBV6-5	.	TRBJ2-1	TGTGCCAGCAGTTACTCCAGGGTTGGCTACAATGAGCAGTTCTTC	CASSYSRVGYNEQFF
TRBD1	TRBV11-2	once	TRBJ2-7	TGTGCCAGCAGCTTAGTATGGGACAGGGGCTCCTACGAGCAGTACTTC	CASSLVWDRGSYEQYF
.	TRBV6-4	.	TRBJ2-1	TGTGCCAGCATGAGACAGGAGCAGTTCTTC	CASMRQEQFF
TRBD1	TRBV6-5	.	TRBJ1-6	TGTGCCAGCAGTTCTCCGGGACAGAGATATTCACCCCTCCACTTT	CASSSPGQRYSPLHF
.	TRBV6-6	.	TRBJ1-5	TGTGCCAGCAGCGAGGGTCAAATCAGGGGACATCAGCCCCAGCATTTT	CASSEGQIRGHQPQHF
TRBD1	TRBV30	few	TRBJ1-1	TGTGCCTGGACTATGGGGACAGGGCCGGACACTGAAGCTTTCTTT	CAWTMGTGPDTEAFF